One and the same sample provided the 10 T cell receptor beta chains below, sequenced in a study of tumor-infiltrating lymphocytes in primary liver carcinoma. Unsorted whole blood served as the source of blood RNA, and germline DNA was extracted as well. Researchers generated TCR beta cDNA from approximately 520 ng of total RNA, relying on a constant-region primer. Libraries covering TCR beta were generated through three nested multiplex PCR rounds (using a slightly modified ARM-PCR). It was with TRBV1-TRBV30 forward primers and a C-beta reverse primer that the first two PCR rounds were run, at roughly 10 cycles each. TCRdb re-analysed the multiplex PCR reads in MiXCR, keeping a single row per CDR3 protein. The data hold about 320,000 distinct CDR3 sequences, with 65% observed a single time. The source material was peripheral blood. The receptors come from a man in his forties or fifties with primary liver carcinoma and hepatitis B virus infection.

As regards this clonotype: A much larger clone differs from this one at a single base, so this may be a read error. The chain employs TRBV11-2 and TRBJ2-2; D uncertain. CDR1 SGHAT and CDR2 FQNNGV come from the germline V gene. The CDR3 covers 15 residues. The DNA of the CDR3 is TGTACCAGCAGCTTCTTAGCTGGTGGTTCCGGGGAGCTGTTTTTT. This codes for CTSSFLAGGSGELFF.

In regard to this clonotype: Possible read error: a much larger clone is one base away. The DNA is omitted, as the CDR3 cannot be located on it reliably, and the CDR3 follows TCRdb's listing. V is TRBV12-3 or TRBV12-4 and J is TRBJ1-6; the D segment call TRBD1 is taken from the table without a DNA check. 14 amino acids form the CDR3, both terminal residues included. The CDR3 loop reads CASSFGTGASPFHF.

About this clonotype: It may be a read error: a sequence one base away is much more abundant. The gene calls are TRBV5-4 and TRBJ1-1; TRBD1 aligns across 7 bases. With V trimmed by 5 bases and J by 7 bases, 2 bases remained unmatched. This CDR3 contains 11 residues. Germline V CDR1 and CDR2: SGHNT, YYREEE (reference sequence). CDR3 in amino acids: CASRTGNEAFF. The DNA of the CDR3 is TGTGCCAGCAGGACAGGGAATGAAGCTTTCTTT.

Note on this clonotype: A much larger clone sits a single nucleotide away, making a read error possible. This chain joins TRBV4-2 and TRBJ2-2; TRBD2 matches at 8 bases. The CDR3 runs 18 residues. The germline V gene encodes CDR1 LGHNA and CDR2 YNFKEQ. Trimming took 0 bases from V and 5 from J; bases not matched to a gene: 11. The CDR3: CASSQESPTGGETGELFF. CDR3 sequence (DNA): TGTGCCAGCAGCCAAGAAAGCCCAACGGGAGGGGAGACCGGGGAGCTGTTTTTT.

The chain links TRBV6-2 or TRBV6-3 to TRBJ2-3; TRBD2 matches 8 bases. J was trimmed by 2 bases and V by 2 bases; bases with no gene match: 6. The CDR3 is made up of 16 amino acids. Germline CDR1 MNHEY, CDR2 SVGEGT. The DNA of the CDR3 is TGTGCCAGCAGTTACCCCATAGCGGGGAACACAGATACGCAGTATTTT. It codes for CASSYPIAGNTDTQYF.

Notes on this clonotype: A read error may be the cause here, since a much bigger clone is one base away. This rearrangement joins TRBV6-1 to TRBJ2-7; maybe TRBD1 (5 bases). Germline values: CDR1 MNHNS, CDR2 SASEGT. The CDR3 is 14 residues long. CDR3: CACSDSTGSYEQYF. CDR3 in DNA: TGTGCCTGCAGTGACTCCACAGGCTCCTACGAGCAGTACTTC.

A remark on this clonotype: Since the CDR3 does not end with the conserved phenylalanine or tryptophan, this likely comes from a read error. The chain carries TRBV10-3 and TRBJ2-7; 8 positions agree with TRBD2. Looked up from germline, CDR1 is ENHRY and CDR2 is SYGVKD. V was clipped by 4 bases and J by 2 bases; unmatched bases: 4. The CDR3 is 14 residues long. The CDR3: CAISGRGETYEQYY. Here the CDR3 DNA reads TGTGCCATCAGTGGGCGGGGGGAAACCTACGAGCAGTACTAC.

Points on this clonotype: This may be a read error, as it is one base from a much larger clone. V and J are TRBV4-3 and TRBJ2-3; D unresolved. Germline V gene sequence: CDR1 LGHNA, CDR2 YSLEER. V was pared by 1 base and J by 8 bases, with 10 bases between. The CDR3 is 13 residues long. CDR3 DNA sequence: TGCGCCAGCAGCCAAGGGGCTACCGGTACGCAGTATTTT. Translated: CASSQGATGTQYF.

This clonotype showed up many times. The V and J genes are TRBV29-1 and TRBJ2-7; 13 bases align to TRBD2. The ends lost 4 bases at V and 6 bases at J; junction bases unmatched: 9. The CDR3 runs 15 residues. CDR1 is SQVTM, CDR2 ANQGSEA, per germline. The CDR3 DNA follows: TGCAGCGTTGCAAGTAGACTAGCGGGAGGCGGCGAGCAGTACTTC. It translates to CSVASRLAGGGEQYF.

V and J are TRBV29-1 and TRBJ2-1; 9 bases fit TRBD2. V lost 6 bases to trimming and J lost 3 bases; unmatched junction nucleotides: 6. CDR1 and CDR2 from the germline V gene are SQVTM and ANQGSEA. The CDR3 extends over 14 amino acids. The CDR3 DNA sequence: TGCAGCGTCGTAGCGGGAGTTGTCTACAATGAGCAGTTCTTC. Protein product: CSVVAGVVYNEQFF.